This TCR beta chain derives from a study of blood T cell repertoires in COVID-19. Germline-derived CDR1 and CDR2 are MDHEN and SYDVKM. The CDR3 sequence is 14 residues long. V shed 5 bases and J shed 8 bases, with 13 bases lying between them. Method: immunoSEQ multiplex PCR; TCRdb's copy keeps in-frame clones and lacks some. The sample has some 260,000 clones, over 80% seen once. The clonotype was recovered from a woman between 65 and 79 years old with COVID-19, enrolled during active disease. Source material: peripheral blood. The rearrangement uses TRBV28 and TRBJ2-6; perhaps TRBD1 as D (6 bases). The CDR3 loop reads CASSLQGLPNVLTF. Here the CDR3 DNA reads TGTGCCAGCAGTCTACAGGGCCTTCCCAACGTCCTGACTTTC.